Shown below are 27 T cell receptor beta chains from a single sample sequenced in a study of shared clonotypes between healthy human individuals. The method was immunoSEQ multiplex PCR; TCRdb's version includes in-frame clones alone and lacks a portion of them. Here the sample spans about 2.3 million clones, 85% to 95% being singletons. What was sequenced was naive CD4+ T cells from PBMCs. Noted subset: CD45RA+ positively selected. The origin of the receptors is a man aged 18 to 29 in good health. Some clones in this sample may be carry-over from other donors' samples.

V is TRBV28 and J is TRBJ2-7, with a weak D call TRBD2 (6 bases). The CDR3 length is 14 residues. The V end lost 3 bases, the J end lost 4 bases, and 13 bases lay between the germline ends. The germline V gene has CDR1 MDHEN and CDR2 SYDVKM. The CDR3 protein is CASSFGQEGYEQYF. The CDR3 region has the DNA TGTGCCAGCAGTTTTGGGCAGGAGGGATACGAGCAGTACTTC.

Worth noting for this clone: A read error may account for a junction end that differs from germline. This rearrangement joins TRBV28 to TRBJ1-2; TRBD1 matches at 8 bases. Per germline, CDR1 MDHEN and CDR2 SYDVKM. The CDR3 has 15 amino acids. CDR3 in DNA: TGTGCCAGCAGTTCCCCGGGACAGGCGTTCTATGGGTACACCTTC. Translation gives CASSSPGQAFYGYTF.

This chain links TRBV30 with TRBJ1-6; TRBD1 might be the D (6 bases). The CDR3 runs to 14 residues. V was pared by 2 bases and J by 14 bases, with 19 bases between. CDR1 is GTSNPN, CDR2 SVGIG, per germline (reference sequence). The CDR3 is CAWSMLQGAVTLHF. The CDR3 nucleotides read TGTGCCTGGAGTATGCTACAGGGTGCGGTCACCCTCCACTTT.

This chain links TRBV28 with TRBJ1-2; D gene uncertain. Germline V CDR1 and CDR2: MDHEN, SYDVKM. This CDR3 contains 12 residues. V shed 4 bases and J shed 3 bases, with 6 bases lying between them. Here the CDR3 reads CASSSYDYGYTF. DNA of the CDR3: TGTGCCAGCAGTTCTTACGACTATGGCTACACCTTC.

As to this clone: The sample holds other DNA sequences that translate to the same CDR3. The chain has TRBV5-1 and TRBJ2-3; TRBD2 aligns across 7 bases. This CDR3 is built from 14 residues. Germline V gives CDR1 SGHRS, CDR2 YFSETQ. The trim removed 0 bases at V and 3 bases at J, leaving 1 base unmatched. CDR3 in amino acids: CASSLGEGTDTQYF. In nucleotides, the CDR3 is TGCGCCAGCAGCTTGGGGGAGGGAACAGATACGCAGTATTTT.

About this clone itself: This CDR3 is also generated by other DNA sequences in the sample. This chain joins TRBV7-2 and TRBJ1-4; weak D call: TRBD1 (5 bases). The CDR3 sequence is 14 residues long. V was trimmed by 0 bases and J by 3 bases, leaving 5 bases between them. In germline, CDR1 is SGHTA, CDR2 FQGNSA. The CDR3 DNA follows: TGTGCCAGCAGCTTAGCAGGGGCTAATGAAAAACTGTTTTTT. It codes for CASSLAGANEKLFF.

The V call is TRBV5-1, the J call TRBJ1-4; D unresolved. This CDR3 spans 14 amino acids. The germline V and J ends were trimmed by 4 bases and 5 bases, with 12 bases remaining between them. The germline V gene encodes CDR1 SGHRS and CDR2 YFSETQ. CDR3 in amino acids: CASSQGSQNEKLFF. The CDR3 nucleotides are TGCGCCAGCAGCCAAGGATCTCAAAATGAAAAACTGTTTTTT.

V usage is TRBV15 and J usage is TRBJ2-7; 8 nucleotides align to TRBD2. With V trimmed by 1 base and J by 5 bases, 7 bases remained unmatched. Germline V CDR1 and CDR2: LNHNV, YYDKDF (reference sequence). This CDR3 is 15 amino acids long. CDR3 loop: CATSRVRSGRNEQYF. Written as DNA, the CDR3 is TGTGCCACCAGCAGAGTGCGAAGCGGGAGAAACGAGCAGTACTTC.

The chain is built from TRBV18 and TRBJ1-5, with D tentatively TRBD1 (6 bases). The CDR3 totals 17 residues. CDR1 and CDR2 from the germline V gene are KGHSH and LQKENI. The V end was cut by 6 bases, the J end by 0 bases, with 18 bases between. CDR3 region: CASSRQAQGDSNQPQHF. Written as DNA, the CDR3 is TGTGCCAGCTCTCGACAGGCTCAAGGGGATAGCAATCAGCCCCAGCATTTT.

The chain is built from TRBV5-4 and TRBJ2-7; either TRBD1 or TRBD2 may fit D (5 bases each). Germline V gene lookup returns CDR1 SGHNT and CDR2 YYREEE (reference sequence). Deletions cut 5 bases from V and 2 bases from J, with 8 bases between. The CDR3 loop spans 12 amino acids. The DNA of the CDR3 is TGTGCCAGCAGTCGGGGCACCTACGAGCAGTACTTC. Its translation: CASSRGTYEQYF. Complete variable domain (other parts from reference TRBV5-4 and TRBJ2-7): ETGVTQSPTHLIKTRGQQVTLRCSSQSGHNTVSWYQQALGQGPQFIFQYYREEENGRGNFPPRFSGLQFPNYSSELNVNALELDDSALYLCASSRGTYEQYFGPGTRLTVT.

The genes are TRBV7-8 and TRBJ1-2; D uncertain. The CDR3 consists of 14 residues. Germline V gives CDR1 SGHVS, CDR2 FQNEAQ. Trimming took 0 bases from V and 4 from J, leaving 9 bases between them. The DNA for the CDR3 is TGTGCCAGCAGCTTAGCCCGGGGAGCCTATGGCTACACCTTC. It yields the protein CASSLARGAYGYTF.

The V call is TRBV10-3, the J call TRBJ2-5, with TRBD1 identical over 8 bases. Germline CDR1 and CDR2: ENHRY and SYGVKD. The CDR3 spans 14 residues. J was trimmed by 5 bases and V by 6 bases; bases with no gene match: 8. The CDR3 reads CAIRPDREGETQYF. CDR3 DNA sequence: TGTGCCATCAGACCGGACAGGGAAGGGGAGACCCAGTACTTC.

Comment on this clone: Different DNA sequences within this sample yield the same CDR3. The rearrangement links TRBV7-3 to TRBJ2-1, with D maybe TRBD2 (5 bases). The CDR3 length is 14 residues. Trimming cost V 4 bases and J 0 bases, with 7 bases left between them. Germline V lookup: CDR1 SGHTA, CDR2 FQGTGA. The CDR3 bases are TGTGCCAGCAGCTCGGGGAGCTCCTACAATGAGCAGTTCTTC. Protein: CASSSGSSYNEQFF.

The chain is built from TRBV30 and TRBJ2-7; D is unclear. This CDR3 contains 16 residues. V was pared by 5 bases and J by 0 bases, with 20 bases between. The germline CDR1 and CDR2 sequences are GTSNPN and SVGIG (reference sequence). This chain's CDR3 is CAWSAPLGTASYEQYF. In nucleotides, the CDR3 is TGTGCCTGGTCCGCCCCCCTTGGCACCGCCTCCTACGAGCAGTACTTC.

This clone was seen only once. This CDR3 is also generated by other DNA sequences in the sample. The chain has TRBV5-1 and TRBJ2-5; unclear D gene. Germline-derived CDR1 and CDR2 are SGHRS and YFSETQ. V gave up 6 bases and J gave up 1 base, with 10 bases separating them. The CDR3 runs to 13 residues. Written as DNA, the CDR3 is TGCGCCAGCACCCGAGGTAGCCAAGAGACCCAGTACTTC. This sequence encodes CASTRGSQETQYF. Supplemented by reference TRBV5-1 and TRBJ2-5, the full variable domain reads KAGVTQTPRYLIKTRGQQVTLSCSPISGHRSVSWYQQTPGQGLQFLFEYFSETQRNKGNFPGRFSGRQFSNSRSEMNVSTLELGDSALYLCASTRGSQETQYFGPGTRLLVL.

This clone has just a few counts. The chain joins TRBV4-2 to TRBJ1-5; TRBD1 is a possible D gene (5 bases). The CDR3 sequence is 17 residues long. Germline V gives CDR1 LGHNA, CDR2 YNFKEQ. The V end was cut by 3 bases, the J end by 1 base, with 16 bases between. The DNA of the CDR3 is TGTGCCAGCAGCCAGGGGACCGGGCGGGGAAGCAATCAGCCCCAGCATTTT. Its protein is CASSQGTGRGSNQPQHF.

Turning to this clone: Distinct nucleotide sequences in the sample also encode this CDR3. J is TRBJ1-2 and V is TRBV19; D possibly corresponds to TRBD1 (6 bases). V lost 4 bases and J 0 bases, leaving 9 bases between the germline ends. The germline V gene encodes CDR1 LNHDA and CDR2 SQIVND (reference sequence). The CDR3 spans 14 residues. The DNA for the CDR3 is TGTGCCAGTAGTAGCAGGGGAGCTAACTATGGCTACACCTTC. This encodes CASSSRGANYGYTF.

This clone showed up just once. The rearrangement uses TRBV11-2 and TRBJ1-2, with 8 bases lining up with TRBD1. Trimming at V came to 3 bases and at J to 4 bases, leaving 7 bases not matched to a gene. This CDR3 is built from 15 residues. In germline, CDR1 is SGHAT, CDR2 FQNNGV. CDR3 DNA sequence: TGTGCCAGCAGCTTTATCCGACAGGGGTGCTATGGCTACACCTTC. Translation gives CASSFIRQGCYGYTF.

This chain links TRBV5-1 with TRBJ2-7; 9 nucleotides line up with TRBD1. The CDR3 runs 14 residues. V lost 2 bases, J lost 4 bases, and 4 bases stayed unmatched. Germline CDR1 is SGHRS and CDR2 is YFSETQ. The CDR3 DNA follows: TGCGCCAGCAGCTTCATGGGACAGGGTTACGAGCAGTACTTC. Protein product: CASSFMGQGYEQYF.

The chain is built from TRBV5-1 and TRBJ2-4; maybe TRBD2 (5 bases). Per the germline V gene, CDR1 is SGHRS and CDR2 is YFSETQ. The CDR3 length is 15 residues. V lost 5 bases, J lost 6 bases, and 18 bases lay in between. CDR3 sequence (DNA): TGCGCCAGCAGGGACGCGCCGGGAAAAGGAAACATTCAGTACTTC. Translation: CASRDAPGKGNIQYF.

The chain is built from TRBV2 and TRBJ2-1; D gene uncertain. This CDR3 spans 13 amino acids. V dropped 5 bases and J dropped 13 bases, with 18 bases sitting between them. CDR1 and CDR2 from the germline V gene are SNHLY and FYNNEI. The CDR3 spells CASSPSVSPGQFF. Here the CDR3 DNA reads TGTGCCAGCAGTCCGTCGGTTAGCCCTGGCCAGTTCTTC.

This clone was seen once. The J gene is TRBJ1-1, the V gene TRBV19, with TRBD1 identical over 7 bases. Germline values: CDR1 LNHDA, CDR2 SQIVND (reference sequence). J gave up 4 bases and V 3 bases, and 11 bases lay outside the gene matches. The CDR3 contains 16 residues. CDR3 region: CASSMRDRAGGTEAFF. The CDR3 region has the DNA TGTGCCAGTAGTATGAGAGACAGGGCGGGGGGCACTGAAGCTTTCTTT.

This chain connects TRBV13 to TRBJ1-1, with a tentative D call TRBD1 (5 bases). From germline, CDR1 is PRHDT and CDR2 FYEKMQ (reference sequence). CDR3 size: 13 residues. Trimming left V 2 bases short and J 5 bases short, with 9 bases between. This chain's CDR3 is CASSLHRGTEAFF. The DNA of the CDR3 is TGTGCCAGCAGCTTACACCGGGGGACTGAAGCTTTCTTT.

V and J are TRBV27 and TRBJ2-2, with TRBD1 matching over 8 bases. From germline, CDR1 is MNHEY and CDR2 SMNVEV (reference sequence). The V and J ends lost 4 bases and 7 bases, in that order; junction bases with no gene match: 8. The CDR3 contains 15 residues. The CDR3 loop is CASSSLAGGHGELFF. The CDR3 nucleotides read TGTGCCAGCAGTTCTCTGGCAGGGGGCCACGGGGAGCTGTTTTTT.

This clone appeared once. The V and J genes are TRBV9 and TRBJ1-1, with D possibly TRBD1 on 5 matching bases. The V gene's germline CDR1 is SGDLS and CDR2 YYNGEE. CDR3 length equals 14 residues. V was cut by 0 bases and J by 5 bases, with 11 bases left in between. In DNA, the CDR3 is TGTGCCAGCAGCGTAGCCTGGAGGGGAACTGAAGCTTTCTTT. This encodes CASSVAWRGTEAFF.

The genes are TRBV28 and TRBJ2-7; the match to TRBD1 covers 9 bases. Germline assignment: CDR1 MDHEN and CDR2 SYDVKM. The CDR3 is made up of 12 amino acids. Trimming cost V 6 bases and J 7 bases; bases outside gene matches: 4. The CDR3 region has the DNA TGTGCCAGCAGGGCGACAGGGGGGGAGCAGTACTTC. Protein sequence: CASRATGGEQYF.

The chain joins TRBV28 to TRBJ1-5; 8 bases are shared with TRBD1. The V segment lost 7 bases and the J segment 0 bases; nucleotides outside the gene matches: 2. The CDR3 sequence is 14 residues long. Germline CDR1 and CDR2: MDHEN and SYDVKM. This CDR3 is CASTGTGSNQPQHF. As DNA, the CDR3 is TGTGCCAGCACCGGGACAGGTAGCAATCAGCCCCAGCATTTT.